Following are 2 T cell receptor beta chains from one sample sequenced in a study of cytomegalovirus exposure and HLA in healthy donors. It was with 60 Vbeta and 13 Jbeta primers that the PCR ran. Data came from immunoSEQ multiplex PCR; TCRdb stores just in-frame clones and leaves some out. In the table there are some 90,000 clones, approximately 80% of which are singletons. Sequencing used PBMCs. Receptors originate from a man aged 45 to 65 in good health and CMV-seronegative.

The J gene is TRBJ2-3, the V gene TRBV19, with 10 bases lining up with TRBD2. This CDR3 is 15 amino acids long. Germline CDR1 is LNHDA and CDR2 is SQIVND (reference sequence). Unmatched junction bases numbered 3, after V lost 6 bases and J lost 0 bases. CDR3 sequence (DNA): TGTGCCAGTAGGCCTAGCGGGAGAAGCACAGATACGCAGTATTTT. Translating gives CASRPSGRSTDTQYF. Using reference TRBV19 and TRBJ2-3 for the parts outside the CDR3, the full variable domain is DGGITQSPKYLFRKEGQNVTLSCEQNLNHDAMYWYRQDPGQGLRLIYYSQIVNDFQKGDIAEGYSVSREKKESFPLTVTSAQKNPTAFYLCASRPSGRSTDTQYFGPGTRLTVL.

The V gene is TRBV29-1, the J gene TRBJ2-7; possibly TRBD2 for D (6 bases). V gave up 6 bases and J gave up 6 bases, with 30 bases separating them. The CDR3 contains 17 residues. The germline V gene encodes CDR1 SQVTM and CDR2 ANQGSEA. This CDR3 reads CSVANGLPGTGGPEQYF. CDR3 nucleotides: TGCAGCGTCGCCAATGGGTTACCCGGGACTGGAGGTCCCGAGCAGTACTTC.